The 10 T cell receptor beta chains below all came from one sample that was sequenced in a study of blood T cell repertoires in COVID-19. TCRdb's copy holds only in-frame clones and misses some; the assay was immunoSEQ multiplex PCR. The repertoire has 150,000 to 200,000 clones, around four fifths of them found once; the top ten carry 22%. Sequencing was carried out using peripheral blood. All receptors derive from a woman of 80 years or more with acute or convalescent COVID-19.

This sequence joins TRBV5-4 and TRBJ1-4; D possibly corresponds to TRBD1 (5 bases). This CDR3 has 15 amino acids. V was pared by 4 bases and J by 3 bases, with 13 bases between. Germline V CDR1 and CDR2: SGHNT, YYREEE (reference sequence). CDR3 DNA: TGTGCCAGCAGCCACCTGGGAGGGGCTAATGAAAAACTGTTTTTT. This encodes CASSHLGGANEKLFF.

CDR3 residues: CASSTLRSGYTF. The CDR3 bases are TGTGCCAGCAGTACCCTTAGATCCGGCTACACCTTC. This chain joins TRBV6-5 and TRBJ1-2; no firm D call. The V gene lost 5 bases and the J gene lost 8 bases, with 12 bases spanning the gap. The CDR3 contains 12 residues. Germline V gene sequence: CDR1 MNHEY, CDR2 SVGAGI.

The chain employs TRBV5-1 and TRBJ2-1; the match to TRBD2 covers 10 bases. J lost 8 bases, V lost 4 bases, and 6 bases had no gene match. Germline CDR1 and CDR2: SGHRS and YFSETQ. This CDR3 is 14 amino acids long. The CDR3 bases are TGCGCCAGCAGCCCACTAGCGGGACCCGATGAGCAGTTCTTC. Translating gives CASSPLAGPDEQFF.

The chain has TRBV19 and TRBJ2-2; 10 nucleotides agree with TRBD2. V trimming: 7 bases; J trimming: 0 bases; junction bases outside the gene matches: 5. The CDR3 is 16 residues long. Germline-derived CDR1 and CDR2 are LNHDA and SQIVND (reference sequence). CDR3 in amino acids: CASKDSGRANTGELFF. CDR3 DNA: TGTGCCAGTAAGGACAGCGGGAGGGCGAACACCGGGGAGCTGTTTTTT.

This chain joins TRBV5-5 and TRBJ2-3, with TRBD2 matching over 13 bases. V shed 1 base and J 4 bases; nucleotides not matched to a gene: 6. Per germline, CDR1 SGHKS and CDR2 YYEKEE (reference sequence). The CDR3 extends over 17 amino acids. In DNA, the CDR3 is TGTGCCAGCAGCTTGCAACTAGCGGGAGGGCCAGCAGATACGCAGTATTTT. Its translation is CASSLQLAGGPADTQYF.

The chain employs TRBV28 and TRBJ2-7, with 8 bases matching TRBD2. V shed 7 bases, J shed 6 bases, and the junction held 14 bases outside the gene matches. Germline V CDR1 and CDR2: MDHEN, SYDVKM. CDR3 length equals 15 residues. CDR3 loop: CASKPAGVSPVEQYF. CDR3 DNA: TGTGCCAGCAAGCCAGCGGGAGTTTCTCCTGTCGAGCAGTACTTC. The full variable domain, rest sourced from reference TRBV28 and TRBJ2-7, is DVKVTQSSRYLVKRTGEKVFLECVQDMDHENMFWYRQDPGLGLRLIYFSYDVKMKEKGDIPEGYSVSREKKERFSLILESASTNQTSMYLCASKPAGVSPVEQYFGPGTRLTVT.

This chain connects TRBV5-1 to TRBJ1-4; TRBD1 matches at 8 bases. CDR3 length: 15 amino acids. V shed 2 bases, J shed 7 bases, and the junction held 7 bases outside the gene matches. CDR1 is SGHRS, CDR2 YFSETQ, per germline. As DNA, the CDR3 is TGCGCCAGCAGCTTCAGGACAGGGTATGGTGAAAAACTGTTTTTT. Translation gives CASSFRTGYGEKLFF.

In this sample, this clone turned up once. The chain combines TRBV2 with TRBJ1-2; weak D call: TRBD1 (6 bases). V was cut by 8 bases and J by 8 bases, with 15 bases left in between. Germline V CDR1 and CDR2: SNHLY, FYNNEI. This CDR3 is 12 amino acids long. The chain's CDR3 is CASQGRGGGYTF. The CDR3 DNA reads TGTGCCAGCCAGGGGAGAGGTGGAGGCTACACCTTC. The whole variable domain, filled in from reference TRBV2 and TRBJ1-2, reads EPEVTQTPSHQVTQMGQEVILRCVPISNHLYFYWYRQILGQKVEFLVSFYNNEISEKSEIFDDQFSVERPDGSNFTLKIRSTKLEDSAMYFCASQGRGGGYTFGSGTRLTVV.

In DNA form, the CDR3 reads TGTGCCAGCAGGGGGACATCGAACACCGGGGAGCTGTTTTTT. It yields the protein CASRGTSNTGELFF. This chain uses TRBV6-5 with TRBJ2-2, with D possibly TRBD1 on 6 matching bases. The germline V gene encodes CDR1 MNHEY and CDR2 SVGAGI. V gave up 6 bases and J gave up 0 bases, with 8 bases separating them. The CDR3 totals 14 residues.

The CDR3: CASSQAHPGLATMGNEQFF. CDR3 DNA sequence: TGCGCCAGCAGCCAAGCACACCCTGGACTAGCCACTATGGGCAATGAGCAGTTCTTC. This chain links TRBV4-1 with TRBJ2-1; 8 bases map to TRBD2. This CDR3 has 19 residues. Germline V CDR1 and CDR2: MGHRA, YSYEKL. V was pared by 1 base and J by 6 bases, with 17 bases of the junction left unmatched.